This is a list of T cell receptor beta chains from one sample in a study of tumor-infiltrating lymphocytes in primary liver carcinoma. TCRdb processed the multiplex PCR reads anew with MiXCR; each CDR3 protein has one entry. The sample records some 30,000 distinct CDR3 sequences, about 82% being singletons. Sequencing was performed on liver tumor tissue from sampling region 5. The receptors were gathered from a man between 40 and 49 years old with primary liver carcinoma and hepatitis B virus infection. Both conserved end residues are part of each CDR3. D genes are given only for firm matches. Size tells how often a clone was seen (once, few, many) or the class of an expanded clone, and some rows leave it out.

v_call	j_call	d_call	clone_size	cdr3_aa	cdr3_nt
TRBV24-1	TRBJ2-1	NA	NA	CATNVRGDRNEQFF	TGTGCCACCAATGTTCGAGGGGATAGGAATGAGCAGTTCTTC
TRBV6-5	TRBJ1-1	NA	NA	CASSYGWTRSEAFF	TGTGCCAGCAGTTACGGCTGGACCCGCAGTGAAGCTTTCTTT
TRBV7-9	TRBJ2-7	TRBD1	many	CASSEDRATYEQYF	TGTGCCAGCAGCGAAGACAGGGCAACCTACGAGCAGTACTTC
TRBV12-3/TRBV12-4	TRBJ2-2	NA	NA	CASSHHSGAGSCFF	NA
TRBV11-3	TRBJ2-1	NA	NA	CASSAGAKEVNEQFF	TGTGCCAGCAGCGCCGGGGCTAAAGAGGTTAATGAGCAGTTCTTC
TRBV12-3/TRBV12-4	TRBJ2-1	TRBD2	NA	CVCGPGGYNEQFF	TGTGTCTGTGGACCGGGAGGCTACAATGAGCAGTTCTTC
TRBV5-1	TRBJ2-3	NA	many	CASSLALGTDTQYF	TGCGCCAGCAGCTTGGCACTGGGCACAGATACGCAGTATTTT
TRBV24-1	TRBJ1-1	TRBD1	NA	CATSDSGTAGTEALF	TGTGCTACCAGTGATTCCGGGACAGCCGGAACTGAAGCTCTCTTT
TRBV5-4	TRBJ1-5	NA	NA	CASSLGSNQSQHF	TGTGCCAGCAGCCTGGGAAGCAATCAGTCCCAGCATTTT
TRBV13	TRBJ2-5	TRBD2	NA	CASSLSGPQREYQETQYF	TGTGCCAGCAGCTTAAGTGGTCCCCAGCGGGAATATCAAGAGACCCAGTACTTC
TRBV11-2	TRBJ2-7	NA	NA	CASSILGAEGLEQYF	TGTGCCAGCAGCATACTGGGGGCAGAGGGTCTCGAGCAGTACTTC
TRBV6-1	TRBJ1-2	NA	NA	CASSEGTAHGYTF	TGTGCTAGCAGTGAAGGGACCGCGCATGGCTACACCTTC
TRBV11-2	TRBJ1-4	NA	NA	CASIKVLGGTNEKLFF	TGTGCCAGCATCAAGGTCCTAGGAGGAACAAATGAAAAACTGTTTTTT
TRBV10-3	TRBJ2-2	NA	many	CAINGIANTGELFF	TGTGCCATCAATGGGATCGCGAACACCGGGGAGCTGTTTTTT
TRBV11-3	TRBJ2-1	NA	NA	CASSLVGAVYNGQFF	TGTGCCAGCAGCTTAGTAGGGGCGGTTTACAATGGGCAGTTCTTC
TRBV10-2	TRBJ1-1	NA	NA	CASYEGHEAFF	TGCGCCAGCTATGAAGGGCACGAAGCTTTCTTT
TRBV24-1	TRBJ2-2	NA	many	CATSDSGGGTGELFF	TGTGCCACCAGTGATTCCGGAGGGGGTACCGGGGAGCTGTTTTTT
TRBV13	TRBJ2-2	TRBD2	once	CASILAREVHTGELFF	TGTGCCAGCATCTTAGCGCGGGAGGTTCACACCGGAGAGCTGTTTTTT
TRBV6-2/TRBV6-3	TRBJ2-7	NA	NA	CASNNGVYEQYF	TGTGCCAGCAATAATGGCGTCTACGAACAGTACTTC
TRBV4-2	TRBJ2-7	NA	NA	CASSQEGKTGFSHEQYF	TGTGCCAGCAGCCAAGAGGGAAAGACAGGTTTCTCCCACGAGCAGTATTTC
TRBV5-5	TRBJ1-2	TRBD1	NA	CASSLDPPYITGGGYGYTF	TGTGCCAGCAGCTTGGATCCTCCCTACATTACAGGGGGTGGATATGGCTACACCTTC
TRBV6-5	TRBJ2-2	TRBD2	once	CVSRGTSGSLGESFF	TGTGTCAGCAGGGGGACTAGCGGGAGTCTTGGGGAGTCGTTTTTT
TRBV11-2	TRBJ2-7	TRBD2	NA	CASSLDGLSGKYGQYF	TGTGCCAGCAGCTTAGATGGGCTTAGCGGGAAGTACGGGCAGTATTTC
TRBV12-3/TRBV12-4	TRBJ1-4	NA	NA	CASSLQEERVNEKLIF	TGTGCCAGCAGTCTACAGGAGGAACGCGTGAATGAAAAACTGATTTTT
TRBV19	TRBJ2-5	TRBD1	NA	CASSMWQGAETQYF	TGTGCCAGTAGTATGTGGCAGGGGGCCGAGACCCAGTACTTC
TRBV10-3	TRBJ2-7	NA	NA	CVISEPRGEGRGDEQYF	TGTGTCATCAGTGAACCTAGAGGGGAAGGCAGAGGGGACGAGCAGTACTTC
TRBV6-5	TRBJ2-1	NA	NA	CASSVPGTVRDEQFF	TGTGCCAGCAGTGTACCCGGGACCGTTAGGGATGAGCAGTTCTTC
TRBV11-2	TRBJ2-1	TRBD2	NA	CASSLLPPGGAGGEQF	TGTGCCAGCAGCTTACTTCCACCGGGGGGAGCCGGAGGTGAGCAGTTC
TRBV6-5	TRBJ2-2	NA	NA	CDSSYHGGDTGGLFF	TGTGACAGCAGTTATCACGGGGGCGACACCGGGGGGCTGTTTTTT
TRBV11-1	TRBJ2-1	NA	NA	CASTIGPGSHSYNEQFF	TGTGCCAGCACTATCGGGCCCGGATCACACTCCTACAATGAGCAGTTCTTC
TRBV29-1	TRBJ2-3	NA	medium-sized	CSVENTDTQYF	TGCAGCGTTGAAAACACAGATACGCAGTATTTT
TRBV6-1	TRBJ1-1	NA	NA	CASRGRYGELNTEAFF	TGTGCCAGTCGGGGGAGGTACGGGGAATTAAACACTGAAGCTTTCTTT
TRBV6-5	TRBJ2-7	NA	NA	CVSKVDYEQYF	TGTGTCAGCAAGGTAGACTACGAGCAGTATTTC
TRBV6-5	TRBJ2-7	TRBD1	NA	CANRPGQAATCYEQYF	TGTGCCAACAGGCCCGGACAGGCAGCAACCTGTTACGAGCAGTACTTC
TRBV6-5	TRBJ2-1	TRBD2	NA	CASSYSTSCHNEQFF	TGTGCCAGCAGTTACTCGACTAGCTGTCATAATGAGCAGTTCTTC
TRBV12-3/TRBV12-4	TRBJ2-1	TRBD2	once	CASSFPSLARGEGNEQFF	TGTGCCAGCAGTTTCCCCAGTCTCGCGAGAGGGGAGGGCAATGAACAGTTCTTC
TRBV11-2	TRBJ2-3	TRBD2	NA	CVSSIGTSGTDTQYF	TGTGTCAGCAGCATTGGGACTAGCGGCACAGATACGCAGTATTTT
TRBV11-2	TRBJ2-4	NA	NA	CASSPTGAFTVAQNIQHF	TGTGCCAGCAGCCCAACTGGGGCTTTCACGGTGGCCCAAAACATTCAGCACTTC
TRBV12-3/TRBV12-4	TRBJ2-7	TRBD1	NA	CASSIGTGGSYDEYF	TGTGCCAGCAGTATTGGGACAGGGGGGTCCTACGATGAGTACTTC
TRBV4-1	TRBJ1-1	NA	NA	CASSHVFRSNTEAFF	TGCGCCAGCAGCCATGTGTTTCGGTCGAACACTGAAGCTTTCTTT
TRBV11-2	TRBJ2-2	NA	NA	CAGSPSRELIGELLF	TGTGCCGGCAGCCCCAGTCGGGAGCTAATCGGGGAGCTGTTATTT
TRBV12-3/TRBV12-4	TRBJ2-7	NA	NA	CVNTSSVDSYEQYF	TGTGTCAACACTTCTAGCGTAGACTCCTACGAGCAGTACTTC
TRBV25-1	TRBJ2-7	NA	NA	CASSRGMPYGQYF	TGTGCCAGTTCAAGAGGAATGCCCTATGGGCAGTACTTC
TRBV4-3	TRBJ2-7	NA	NA	CDSRQDRIPTYEQYF	TGCGACAGCAGACAAGACAGGATCCCAACCTACGAGCAGTACTTC
TRBV5-5	TRBJ2-2	NA	NA	CASSLRQRNTGELYF	TGTGCCAGCAGCTTGAGACAGAGGAACACCGGGGAGCTGTATTTT
TRBV18	TRBJ2-5	TRBD2	few	CASSPVAGETQYF	TGTGCCAGCTCACCGGTAGCGGGAGAGACCCAGTACTTC
TRBV5-5	TRBJ2-1	TRBD1	NA	CASSRGQGYYNEQLF	TGTGCCAGCAGCCGTGGACAGGGTTACTACAATGAGCAATTATTC
TRBV6-1	TRBJ2-7	TRBD2	NA	CASSELSSGSGEQYF	TGTGCCAGCAGTGAACTCTCTAGCGGGAGTGGTGAGCAGTACTTC
TRBV28	TRBJ1-1	NA	many	CASSHITEAFF	TGTGCCAGCAGCCACATAACTGAAGCTTTCTTT
TRBV4-2	TRBJ2-7	TRBD2	many	CASSQASGQHYEQYF	TGTGCCAGCAGCCAAGCTAGCGGTCAGCACTACGAGCAGTACTTC
TRBV20-1	TRBJ2-5	TRBD2	NA	CSAGGRGGRARGTQYF	TGCAGTGCTGGTGGTAGGGGCGGGAGGGCCAGAGGGACCCAGTACTTC